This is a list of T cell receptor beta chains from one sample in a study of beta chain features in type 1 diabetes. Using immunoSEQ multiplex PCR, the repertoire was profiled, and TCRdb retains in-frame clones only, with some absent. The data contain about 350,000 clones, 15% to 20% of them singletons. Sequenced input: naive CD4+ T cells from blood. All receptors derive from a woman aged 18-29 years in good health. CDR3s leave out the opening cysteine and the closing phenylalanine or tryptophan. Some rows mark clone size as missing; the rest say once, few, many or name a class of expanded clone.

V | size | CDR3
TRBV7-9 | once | ASSSAHGANVLT
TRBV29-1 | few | SVDRTGVYNEQF
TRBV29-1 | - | SVGGGPGTEAF
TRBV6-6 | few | ASSYEDYNEQF
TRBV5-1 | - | ASSRGPGSSGSNEQF
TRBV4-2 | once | ASSQEGQGASGYT
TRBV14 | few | ASRFGQGGGYT
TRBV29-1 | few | SVDPGTGVQETQY
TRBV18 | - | ASSPRATNEQF
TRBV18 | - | ASSPIRGAYEQY
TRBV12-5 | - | ASGFPDQPQH
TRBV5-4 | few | ASSLAAGEMETQY
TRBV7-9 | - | ASSQGLDTQY
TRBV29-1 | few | SVTTVLDQPQH
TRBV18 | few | ASSPTGMETQY
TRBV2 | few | ASSVDLRVPEQY
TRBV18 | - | ASSPPNRVTGNTEAF
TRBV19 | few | ASSSQGSGANVLT
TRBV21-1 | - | ASSNLLAKNIQY
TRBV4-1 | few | ASRGPIGQNLNYGYT
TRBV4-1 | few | ASSQGASPPTNEKLF
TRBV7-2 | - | ASSPGDSFHGYT
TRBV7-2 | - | ASSVQAGSTGELF
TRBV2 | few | ASKGTGSYGYT
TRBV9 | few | ASSPRPGQERSPLH
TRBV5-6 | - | ASSLSLVAGRDTQY
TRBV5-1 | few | ASTPTAGILTEAF
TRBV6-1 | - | AISVHGASGGAGELF
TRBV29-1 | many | SVDRESNEQF
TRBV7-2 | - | ASSLESGSTDTQY
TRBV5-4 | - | ASSSGQQETQY